This TCR beta chain is drawn from a study of beta chain features in type 1 diabetes. On the study more broadly: The patient and healthy donor groups were comparable for age, gender and cell yields. Broader study findings: In type 1 diabetes patients, VDJ junctions had fewer insertions; deletions at these junctions were more frequent. Within each of all four CD4+ subsets, Type 1 diabetes patients had TCRB CDR3s that were moderately but significantly shorter. In comparison with healthy donors, patients had naive, central memory and Treg TCRB repertoires that appeared more similar.

Concerning this clone: Antigen unknown.

Germline V gives CDR1 SGHRS, CDR2 YFSETQ. This CDR3 has 17 amino acids. Trimming cost V 3 bases and J 2 bases, with 19 bases left between them. Every bit of the isolated RNA underwent reverse transcription, so sequencing read expressed TCRB transcripts. Here immunoSEQ multiplex PCR was the method, and the copy in TCRdb shows in-frame clones only, minus some. The repertoire holds roughly 53,000 clones, under 45% seen once, with approximately 1.3% in the top ten. This sequence joins TRBV5-1 and TRBJ2-3; TRBD2 is a possible D gene (6 bases). Sequencing was done on a sample of Tregs from blood. The TCR sequence derives from a man aged 25 to 40 with type 1 diabetes. The CDR3 sequence is CASSSPQGGDFTDTQYF. CDR3 nucleotide sequence: TGCGCCAGCAGCTCGCCCCAGGGTGGGGACTTCACAGATACGCAGTATTTT. The full variable domain, its missing parts supplied by reference TRBV5-1 and TRBJ2-3, is KAGVTQTPRYLIKTRGQQVTLSCSPISGHRSVSWYQQTPGQGLQFLFEYFSETQRNKGNFPGRFSGRQFSNSRSEMNVSTLELGDSALYLCASSSPQGGDFTDTQYFGPGTRLTVL.